The clone carrying this T cell receptor (beta chain) has more than one count but fewer than ten. The antigen remains unidentified. The data were obtained in a study of T cell repertoires in cytomegalovirus infection. Study in general: CMV epitopes used comprised recently identified HLA-C-restricted ones and well-studied HLA-B-restricted ones. Evidence of both CMV infection and a matching HLA type came from public TCR beta signatures.

MiXCR, applied by TCRdb to the reads, yields one record per CDR3 protein. The table has over 100,000 distinct CDR3 sequences, about 28% seen once. Broader study findings: The study identified carriers of CMV plus the relevant HLA from cumulative public TCR beta family frequency. CMV-specific TCR beta clonotypes restricted by HLA-C were the ones dominating the ex vivo response.

Specimen: CD8+ T cells from cultured PBMCs, collected from culture after CMV antigen stimulation. This receptor was taken from a human donor in good health (CMV status not recorded). Some clones in this sample may be carry-over from other donors' samples.

This chain's CDR3 is CASSFNEKLFF. The CDR3, as DNA: TGTGCCAGCAGCTTCAATGAAAAACTGTTTTTT. J is TRBJ1-4 and V is TRBV7-9, with no clear D. This CDR3 region has 11 residues. V was shortened by 3 bases and J by 5 bases, with 1 base between the two germline ends. Germline loops: CDR1 SEHNR, CDR2 FQNEAQ (reference sequence).